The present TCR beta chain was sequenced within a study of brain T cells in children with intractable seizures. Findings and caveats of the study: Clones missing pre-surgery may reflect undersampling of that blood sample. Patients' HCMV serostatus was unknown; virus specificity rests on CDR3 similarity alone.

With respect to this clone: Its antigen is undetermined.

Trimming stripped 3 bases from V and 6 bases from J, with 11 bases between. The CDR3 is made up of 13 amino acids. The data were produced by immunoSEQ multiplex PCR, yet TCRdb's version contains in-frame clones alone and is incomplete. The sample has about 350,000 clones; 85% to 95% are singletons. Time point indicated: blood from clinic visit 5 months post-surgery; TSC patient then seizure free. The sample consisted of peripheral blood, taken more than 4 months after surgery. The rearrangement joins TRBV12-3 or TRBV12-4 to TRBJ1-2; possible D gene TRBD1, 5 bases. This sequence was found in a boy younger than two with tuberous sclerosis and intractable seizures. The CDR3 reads CASSFSRAHGYTF. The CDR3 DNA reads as TGTGCCAGCAGTTTTTCCAGGGCTCATGGCTACACCTTC.